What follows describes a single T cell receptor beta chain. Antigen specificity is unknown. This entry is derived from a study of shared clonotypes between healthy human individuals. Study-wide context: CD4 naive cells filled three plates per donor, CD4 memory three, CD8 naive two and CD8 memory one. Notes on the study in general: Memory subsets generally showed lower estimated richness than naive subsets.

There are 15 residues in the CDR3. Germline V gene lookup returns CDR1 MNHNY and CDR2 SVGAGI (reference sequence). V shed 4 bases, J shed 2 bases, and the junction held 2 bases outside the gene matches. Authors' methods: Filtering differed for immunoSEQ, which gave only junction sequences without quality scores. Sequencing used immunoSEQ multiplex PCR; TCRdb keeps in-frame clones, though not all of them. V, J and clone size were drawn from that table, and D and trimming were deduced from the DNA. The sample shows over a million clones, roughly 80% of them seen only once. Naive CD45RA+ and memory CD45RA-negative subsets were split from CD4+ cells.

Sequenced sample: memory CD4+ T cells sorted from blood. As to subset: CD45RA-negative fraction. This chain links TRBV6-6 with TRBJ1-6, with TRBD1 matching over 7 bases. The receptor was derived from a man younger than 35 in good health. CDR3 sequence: CASSSGGTYNSPLHF. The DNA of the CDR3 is TGTGCCAGCAGTTCAGGGGGAACCTATAATTCACCCCTCCACTTT.